The T cell receptor (beta chain) under discussion was sequenced for a study of Ad26.COV2.S vaccination and SARS-CoV-2 variants. Germline-derived CDR1 and CDR2 are SEHNR and FQNEAQ (reference sequence). The CDR3 runs to 14 residues. V lost 4 bases and J 3 bases, leaving 13 bases between the germline ends. Sequencing was performed with immunoSEQ multiplex PCR; in TCRdb, only in-frame clones are kept and a portion is missing. The sample yields about 87,000 clones, more than 65% seen once. The sample in question was peripheral blood, obtained after recovery from COVID-19. This chain joins TRBV7-9 and TRBJ2-7; D may correspond to TRBD1 or TRBD2 (6 bases each). The receptor was isolated from a human donor who had recovered from COVID-19. The CDR3 protein is CASSSSGGGYEQYF. The CDR3, as DNA: TGTGCCAGCAGCTCCAGTGGAGGGGGCTACGAGCAGTACTTC.